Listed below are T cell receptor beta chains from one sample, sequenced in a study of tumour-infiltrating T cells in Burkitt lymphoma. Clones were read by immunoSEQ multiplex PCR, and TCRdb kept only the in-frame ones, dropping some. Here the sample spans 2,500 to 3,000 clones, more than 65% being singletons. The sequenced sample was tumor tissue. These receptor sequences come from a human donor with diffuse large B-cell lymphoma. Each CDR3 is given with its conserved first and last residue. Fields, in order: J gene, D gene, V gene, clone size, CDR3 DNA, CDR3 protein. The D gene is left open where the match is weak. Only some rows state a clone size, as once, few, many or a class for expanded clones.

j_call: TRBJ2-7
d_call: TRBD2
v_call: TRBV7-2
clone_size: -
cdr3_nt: TGTGCCAGCAGCTACGGGCTAGCGGGGGGGAGCGACGAGCAGTACTTC
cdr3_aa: CASSYGLAGGSDEQYF

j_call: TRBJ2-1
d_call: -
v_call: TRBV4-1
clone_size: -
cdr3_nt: TGCGCCAGCAGCCAAGTGGGCCTTAAGCCGCCCACAGGGTACAATGAGCAGTTCTTC
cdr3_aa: CASSQVGLKPPTGYNEQFF

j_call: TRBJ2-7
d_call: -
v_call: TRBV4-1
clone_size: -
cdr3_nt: TGCGCCAGCAGCGCCGGAGACAGAGGCCTCGAGCAGTACTTC
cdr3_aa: CASSAGDRGLEQYF

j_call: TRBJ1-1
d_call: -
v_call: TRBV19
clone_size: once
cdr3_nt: TGTGCCAGTAGTGCTGACAGGATCGTTAGGGCTTTCTTT
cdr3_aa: CASSADRIVRAFF

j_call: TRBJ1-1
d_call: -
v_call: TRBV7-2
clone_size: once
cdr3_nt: TGTGCCAGCAGCACGGACCCGAACACTGAAGCTTTCTTT
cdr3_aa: CASSTDPNTEAFF

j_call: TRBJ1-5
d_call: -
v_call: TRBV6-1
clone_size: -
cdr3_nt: TGTGCCAGCACGGAACAGGTCAATCAGCCCCAGCATTTT
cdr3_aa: CASTEQVNQPQHF

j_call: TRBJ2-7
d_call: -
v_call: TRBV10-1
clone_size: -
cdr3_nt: TGCGCCAGCAGGGACAGAACCTACGAGCAGTACTTC
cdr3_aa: CASRDRTYEQYF

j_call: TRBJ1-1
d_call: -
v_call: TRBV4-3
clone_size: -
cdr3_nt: TGCACCAGCAGCCAAGATCGGAGGGACAAAAAAGCTTTCTTT
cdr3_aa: CTSSQDRRDKKAFF

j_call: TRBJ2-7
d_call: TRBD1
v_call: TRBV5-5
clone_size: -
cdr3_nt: TGTGCCAGCAGCGACCGGGACAGGAACTCCTACGAGCAGTACTTC
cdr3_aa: CASSDRDRNSYEQYF

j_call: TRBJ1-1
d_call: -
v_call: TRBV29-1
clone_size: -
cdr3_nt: TGCAGCGTTTGGCGATACGAGGGATCTGAAGCTTTCTTT
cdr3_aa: CSVWRYEGSEAFF

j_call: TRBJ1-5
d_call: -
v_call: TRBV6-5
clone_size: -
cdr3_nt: TGTGCCAGCAGTTACTCAGGCGATCAGCCCCAGCATTTT
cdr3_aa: CASSYSGDQPQHF

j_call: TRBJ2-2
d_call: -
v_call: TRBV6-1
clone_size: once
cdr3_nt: TGTGCCAGCACCCTGGGTGGGGCCGGCACCGGGGAGCTGTTTTTT
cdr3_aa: CASTLGGAGTGELFF

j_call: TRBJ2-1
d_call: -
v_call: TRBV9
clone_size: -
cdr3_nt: TGTGCCAGCAGCGTAGCGCTAGCGATTAATGAGCAGTTCTTC
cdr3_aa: CASSVALAINEQFF

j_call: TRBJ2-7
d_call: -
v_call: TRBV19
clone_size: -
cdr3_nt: TGTGCCAGTAGTACCGGCGGGTCCTACGAGCAGTACTTC
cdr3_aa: CASSTGGSYEQYF

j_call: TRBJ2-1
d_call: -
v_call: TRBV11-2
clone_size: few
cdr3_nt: TGTGCCAGCAGCTTTGGGGGCAGTGGGAATTACAATGAGCAGTTCTTC
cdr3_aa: CASSFGGSGNYNEQFF

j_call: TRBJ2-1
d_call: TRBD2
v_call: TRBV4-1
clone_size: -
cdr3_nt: TGCGCCAGCAGCTTAGCCGGGACTAGCAATCGACTAAATGAGCAGTTCTTC
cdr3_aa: CASSLAGTSNRLNEQFF

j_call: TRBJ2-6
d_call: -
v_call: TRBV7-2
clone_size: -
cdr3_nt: TGTGCCAGCAGCTCTGGGGGGACCAACGTCCTGACTTTC
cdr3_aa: CASSSGGTNVLTF

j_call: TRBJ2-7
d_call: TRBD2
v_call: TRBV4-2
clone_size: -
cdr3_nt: TGTGCCAGCAGCCAAGCCGAACGACTAGCGGGAAACTACGAGCAGTACTTC
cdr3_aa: CASSQAERLAGNYEQYF

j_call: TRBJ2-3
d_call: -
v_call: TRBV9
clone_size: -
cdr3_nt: TGTGCCAGCAGCTCCCGCGGGGACAGCAGCACAGATACGCAGTATTTT
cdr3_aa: CASSSRGDSSTDTQYF

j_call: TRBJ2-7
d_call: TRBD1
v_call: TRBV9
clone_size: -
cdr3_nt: TGTGCCAGCAGCGCCCAATCCGGGACAGCGAGCTCCTACGAGCAGTACTTC
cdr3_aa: CASSAQSGTASSYEQYF

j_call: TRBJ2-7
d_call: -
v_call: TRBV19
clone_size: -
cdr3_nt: TGTGCCAGTAGTATCAAGCCAGTTTTCTACGAGCAGTACTTC
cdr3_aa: CASSIKPVFYEQYF

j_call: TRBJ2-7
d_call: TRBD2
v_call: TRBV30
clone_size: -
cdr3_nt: TGTGCCTGGGCTAATGGGAGGGGACTCCACGAGCAGTACTTC
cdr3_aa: CAWANGRGLHEQYF

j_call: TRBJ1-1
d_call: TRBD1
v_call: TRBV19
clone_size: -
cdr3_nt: TGTGCCAGTAGTGAAGGTCAGGGGGGAGTAAGCACTGAAGCTTTCTTT
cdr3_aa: CASSEGQGGVSTEAFF

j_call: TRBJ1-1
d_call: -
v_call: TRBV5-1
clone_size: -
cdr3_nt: TGCGCCAGCAGCTTGGGGCAAGAATTAAACACTGAAGCTTTCTTT
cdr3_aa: CASSLGQELNTEAFF

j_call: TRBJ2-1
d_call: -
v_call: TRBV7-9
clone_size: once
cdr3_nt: TGTGCCAGCAGCTTAGCTTTCACCCTCGTGGGGAATGAGCAGTTCTTC
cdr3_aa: CASSLAFTLVGNEQFF

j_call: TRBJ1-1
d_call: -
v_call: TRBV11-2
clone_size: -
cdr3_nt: TGTGCCAGCAACTGGCACACTGAAGCTTTCTTT
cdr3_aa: CASNWHTEAFF

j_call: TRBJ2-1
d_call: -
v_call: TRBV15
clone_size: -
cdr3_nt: TGTGCCACCAGCATGGTACCCGGACAAGAGCAGTTCTTC
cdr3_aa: CATSMVPGQEQFF

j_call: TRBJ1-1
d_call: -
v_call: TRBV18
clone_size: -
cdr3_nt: TGTGCCAGCTCACCGTCTGGGGGCAGGAGTACTGAAGCTTTCTTT
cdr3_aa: CASSPSGGRSTEAFF

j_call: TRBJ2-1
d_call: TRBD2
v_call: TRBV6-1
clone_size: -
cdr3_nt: TGTGCCAGCAGTGAGGAGCGGGGCCCCGGGAGGGAGCAGTTCTTC
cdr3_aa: CASSEERGPGREQFF

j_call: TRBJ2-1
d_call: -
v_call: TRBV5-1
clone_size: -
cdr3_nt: TGCGCCAGCGCGACAGGTACCTACAATGAGCAGTTCTTC
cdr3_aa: CASATGTYNEQFF

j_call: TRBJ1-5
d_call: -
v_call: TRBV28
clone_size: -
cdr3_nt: TGTGCCAGCGAAAGAGAAAGCAATCAGCCCCAGCATTTT
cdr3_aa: CASERESNQPQHF

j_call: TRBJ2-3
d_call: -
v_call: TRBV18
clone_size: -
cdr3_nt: TGTGCCAGCTCACCAAGCAGGGACGGAAGGGATACGCAGTATTTT
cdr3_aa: CASSPSRDGRDTQYF

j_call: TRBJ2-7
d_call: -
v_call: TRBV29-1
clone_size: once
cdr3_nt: TGCAGCGTCGGCAGGGTTTCCCTCGGCGAGCAGTACTTC
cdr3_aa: CSVGRVSLGEQYF

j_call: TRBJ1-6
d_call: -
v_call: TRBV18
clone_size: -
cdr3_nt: TGTGCCAGCTCACTTAACGCCCAGAATAATAATTCACCCCTCCACTTT
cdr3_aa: CASSLNAQNNNSPLHF

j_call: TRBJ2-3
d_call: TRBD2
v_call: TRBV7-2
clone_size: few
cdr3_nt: TGTGCCAGCAGCTTTCTAGCGGGGGGCACAGATACGCAGTATTTT
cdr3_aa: CASSFLAGGTDTQYF

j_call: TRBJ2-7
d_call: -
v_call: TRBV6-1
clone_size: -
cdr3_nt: TGTGCCAGCAGGGACAACGGCTACGAGCAGTACTTC
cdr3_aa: CASRDNGYEQYF